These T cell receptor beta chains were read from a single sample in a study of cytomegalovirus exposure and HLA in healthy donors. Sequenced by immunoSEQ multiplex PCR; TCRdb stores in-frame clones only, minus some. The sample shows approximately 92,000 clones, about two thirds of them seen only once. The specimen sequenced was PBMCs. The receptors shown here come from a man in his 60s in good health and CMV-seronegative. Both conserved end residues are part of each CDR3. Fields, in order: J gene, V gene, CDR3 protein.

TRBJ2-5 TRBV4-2 CASSQIIGETQYF
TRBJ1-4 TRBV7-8 CASSQTGTGGEKLFF
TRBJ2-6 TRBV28 CASSPGLARGANVLTF
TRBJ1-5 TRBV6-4 CAKGRWRNQPQHF
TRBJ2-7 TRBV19 CASSLDRDYEQYF
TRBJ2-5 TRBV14 CASSLPGSSGVETQYF
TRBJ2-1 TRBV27 CASSFGFQAYNEQFF
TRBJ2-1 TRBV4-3 CASSQDQGAAGGEQFF
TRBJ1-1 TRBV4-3 CASSQVQMNTEAFF
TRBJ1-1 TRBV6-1 CASSIRDSTEAFF
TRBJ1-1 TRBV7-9 CASTEADYTEAFF
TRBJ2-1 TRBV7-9 CASSTYSANGEQFF
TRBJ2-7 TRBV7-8 CASSEIADASYEQYF
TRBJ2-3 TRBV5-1 CASSSDLGQYF
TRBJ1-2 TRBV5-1 CASSLAAAGNYGYTF
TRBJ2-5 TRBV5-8 CASSLGGTIEETQYF
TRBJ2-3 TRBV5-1 CASSLAEAGGPSDTQYF
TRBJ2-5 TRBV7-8 CASSSLSGRQETQYF
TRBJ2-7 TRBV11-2 CASSLNPSGSREQYF
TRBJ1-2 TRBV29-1 CSVGPGAANYGYTF
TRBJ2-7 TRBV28 CASSLGGGHPSYEQYF
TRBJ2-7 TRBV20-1 CSARRAYEQYF
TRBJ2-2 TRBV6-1 CASSGVAGGPSPTGELFF
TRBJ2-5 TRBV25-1 CASSDPPGGGSRQETQYF
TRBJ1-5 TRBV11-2 CASSLRPGGLQHF
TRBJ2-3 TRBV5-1 CASSLRGFTDTQYF
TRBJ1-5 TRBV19 CASRVGGSNQPQHF
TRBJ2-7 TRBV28 CASTPLLAGVHEQYF
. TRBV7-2 CASSSPYAGQSLSSYEQYF
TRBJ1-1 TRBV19 CASSAPPGGRDTEAFF
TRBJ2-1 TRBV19 CASSKLAAPSYNEQFF
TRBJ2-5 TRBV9 CASSAPSRETQYF
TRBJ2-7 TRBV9 CASSLRDRGSYEQYF
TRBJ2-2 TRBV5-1 CASSFSTGGWTGELFF
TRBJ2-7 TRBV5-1 CASSLSPSSGGYEQYF
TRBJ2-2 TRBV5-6 CASSTVSSRYTGELFF
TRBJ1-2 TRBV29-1 CSVEDRGGRSGSYTF
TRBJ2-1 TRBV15 CATSRASDPYNEQFF
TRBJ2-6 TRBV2 CASSPRFRFSGANVLTF
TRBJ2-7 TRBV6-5 CASSYDADITYEQYF
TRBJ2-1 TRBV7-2 CASSPPLAGGDNEQFF
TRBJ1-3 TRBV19 CASNLRGYGNTIYF
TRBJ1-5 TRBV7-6 CASSLAGVGSNQPQHF
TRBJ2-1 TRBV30 CAWTGGQGYNEQFF
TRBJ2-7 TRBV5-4 CASSLDAREVEQYF
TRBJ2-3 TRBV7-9 CASSANRDRGSDTQYF
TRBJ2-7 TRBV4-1 CASSQGAGYEQYF
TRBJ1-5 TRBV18 CASSAEEGQPQHF
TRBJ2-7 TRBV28 CASRPGGLRGEQYF
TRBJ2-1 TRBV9 CASSKGTNTLSNEQFF
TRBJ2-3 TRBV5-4 CASSFSAGGPADTQYF
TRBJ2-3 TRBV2 CASRWTSGGKDTQYF
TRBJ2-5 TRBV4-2 CASSQTRGRETQYF